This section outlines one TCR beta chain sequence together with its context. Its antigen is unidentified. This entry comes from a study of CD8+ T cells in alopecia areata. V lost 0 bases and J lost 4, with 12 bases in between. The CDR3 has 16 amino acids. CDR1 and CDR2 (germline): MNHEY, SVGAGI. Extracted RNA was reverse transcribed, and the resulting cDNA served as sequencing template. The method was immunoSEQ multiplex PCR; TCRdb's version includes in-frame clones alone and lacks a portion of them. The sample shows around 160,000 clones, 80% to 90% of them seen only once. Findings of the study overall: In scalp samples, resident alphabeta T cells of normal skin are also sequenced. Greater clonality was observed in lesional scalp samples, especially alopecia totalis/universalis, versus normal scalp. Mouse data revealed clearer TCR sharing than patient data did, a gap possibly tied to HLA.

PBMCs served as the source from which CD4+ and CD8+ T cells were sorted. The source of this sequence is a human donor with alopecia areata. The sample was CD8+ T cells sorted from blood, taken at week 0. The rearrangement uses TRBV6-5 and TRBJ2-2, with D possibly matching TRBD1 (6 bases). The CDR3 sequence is CASSYSWQGTTGELFF. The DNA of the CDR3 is TGTGCCAGCAGTTACTCGTGGCAGGGGACCACCGGGGAGCTGTTTTTT.